The entry below describes one TCR beta chain. The CDR3 contains 12 residues. Germline V CDR1 and CDR2: LNHDA, SQIVND (reference sequence). V was cut by 10 bases and J by 5 bases, with 14 bases left in between. This specimen belongs to a study of blood T cell repertoires in COVID-19. Assay used: immunoSEQ multiplex PCR; TCRdb lists only in-frame clones, some missing. The sample carries 200,000 or so clones, 70% to 90% recorded once. The cohort comprised adults aged about 18 to 100 years residing in under 25 US areas. The chain has TRBV19 and TRBJ2-5, with TRBD1 as a possible D gene (5 bases). The sequencing sample was made of PBMCs or T cells enriched from blood (not recorded which). This TCR was recovered from a young man who had recovered from COVID-19. The CDR3, as DNA: TGTGCCACCAGGTCAGGGTGGGAGACCCAGTACTTC. It is translated as CATRSGWETQYF.